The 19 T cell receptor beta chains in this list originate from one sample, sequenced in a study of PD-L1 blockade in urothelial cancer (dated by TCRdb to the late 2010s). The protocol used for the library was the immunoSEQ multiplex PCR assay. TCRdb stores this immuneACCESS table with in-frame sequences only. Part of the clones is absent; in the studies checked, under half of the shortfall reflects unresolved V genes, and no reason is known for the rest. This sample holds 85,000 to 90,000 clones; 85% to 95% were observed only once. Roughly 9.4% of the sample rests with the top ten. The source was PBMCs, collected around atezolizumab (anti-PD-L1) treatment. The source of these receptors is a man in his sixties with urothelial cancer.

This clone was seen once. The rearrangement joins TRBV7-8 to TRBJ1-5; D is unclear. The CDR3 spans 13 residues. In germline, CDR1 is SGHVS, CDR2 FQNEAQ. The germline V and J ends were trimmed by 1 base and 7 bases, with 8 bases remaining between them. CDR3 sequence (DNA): TGTGCCAGCAGCTTAGACCATAGCCAGCCCCAGCATTTT. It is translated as CASSLDHSQPQHF.

CDR3 protein: CASGRQRNSPLHF. Written as DNA, the CDR3 is TGTGCCAGCGGCCGACAGCGTAATTCACCCCTCCACTTT. This chain connects TRBV16 to TRBJ1-6, with D maybe TRBD1 (5 bases). This CDR3 contains 13 residues. Trimming cost V 8 bases and J 6 bases, with 11 bases left between them. From germline, CDR1 is KGHSY and CDR2 FQNENV.

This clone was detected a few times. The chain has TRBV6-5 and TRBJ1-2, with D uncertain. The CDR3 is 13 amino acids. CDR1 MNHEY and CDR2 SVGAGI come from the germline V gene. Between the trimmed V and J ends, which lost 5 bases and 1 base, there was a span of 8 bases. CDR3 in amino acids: CASSQTDNYGYTF. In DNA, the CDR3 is TGTGCCAGCAGTCAAACAGATAACTATGGCTACACCTTC.

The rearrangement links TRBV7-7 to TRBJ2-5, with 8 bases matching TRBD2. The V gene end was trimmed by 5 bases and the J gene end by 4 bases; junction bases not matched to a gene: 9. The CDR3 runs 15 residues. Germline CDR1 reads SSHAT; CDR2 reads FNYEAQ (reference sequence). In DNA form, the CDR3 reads TGTGCCAGCAGCCCTATAGCGGGGTTGAGAGAGACCCAGTACTTC. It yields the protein CASSPIAGLRETQYF.

CDR3: CASSFTTGDEQYF. CDR3 nucleotide sequence: TGTGCCAGCAGCTTCACGACGGGGGACGAGCAGTACTTC. The chain is built from TRBV7-2 and TRBJ2-7; the D gene is possibly TRBD2 (6 bases). Germline CDR1 reads SGHTA; CDR2 reads FQGNSA. The CDR3 runs 13 residues. Trimming took off 3 bases at V and 5 bases at J, with 11 bases between the two ends.

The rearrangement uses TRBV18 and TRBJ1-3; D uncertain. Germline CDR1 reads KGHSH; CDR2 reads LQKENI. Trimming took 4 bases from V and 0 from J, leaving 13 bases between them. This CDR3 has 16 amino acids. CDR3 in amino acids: CASSLDNRASGNTIYF. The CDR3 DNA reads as TGTGCCAGCTCACTCGACAATAGAGCCTCTGGAAACACCATATATTTT. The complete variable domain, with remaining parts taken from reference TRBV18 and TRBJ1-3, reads NAGVMQNPRHLVRRRGQEARLRCSPMKGHSHVYWYRQLPEEGLKFMVYLQKENIIDESGMPKERFSAEFPKEGPSILRIQQVVRGDSAAYFCASSLDNRASGNTIYFGEGSWLTVV.

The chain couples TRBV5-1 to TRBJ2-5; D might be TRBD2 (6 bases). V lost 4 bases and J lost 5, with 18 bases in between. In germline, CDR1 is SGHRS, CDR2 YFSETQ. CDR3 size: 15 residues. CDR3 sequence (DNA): TGCGCCAGCAGCCTACAAGTGGCCCGGGGGGAGACCCAGTACTTC. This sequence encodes CASSLQVARGETQYF.

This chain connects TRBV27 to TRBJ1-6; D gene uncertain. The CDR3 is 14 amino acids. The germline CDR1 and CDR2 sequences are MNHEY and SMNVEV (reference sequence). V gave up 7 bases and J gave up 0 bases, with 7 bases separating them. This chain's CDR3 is CASTVSSYNSPLHF. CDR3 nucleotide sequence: TGTGCCAGCACCGTGAGCTCCTATAATTCACCCCTCCACTTT.

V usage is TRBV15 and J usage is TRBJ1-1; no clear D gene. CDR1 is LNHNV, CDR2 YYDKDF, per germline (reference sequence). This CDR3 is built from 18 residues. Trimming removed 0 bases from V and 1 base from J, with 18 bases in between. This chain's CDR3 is CATSRDLGEGGGNTEAFF. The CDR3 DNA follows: TGTGCCACCAGCAGAGATCTGGGAGAGGGCGGAGGGAACACTGAAGCTTTCTTT. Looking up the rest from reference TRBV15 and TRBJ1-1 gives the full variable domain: DAMVIQNPRYQVTQFGKPVTLSCSQTLNHNVMYWYQQKSSQAPKLLFHYYDKDFNNEADTPDNFQSRRPNTSFCFLDIRSPGLGDTAMYLCATSRDLGEGGGNTEAFFGQGTRLTVV.

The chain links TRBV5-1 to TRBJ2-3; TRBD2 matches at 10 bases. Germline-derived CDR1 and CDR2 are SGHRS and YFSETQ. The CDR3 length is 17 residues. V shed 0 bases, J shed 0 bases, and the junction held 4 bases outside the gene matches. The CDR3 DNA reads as TGCGCCAGCAGCTTGGTGCCTAGCGGGGGTAGCACAGATACGCAGTATTTT. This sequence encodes CASSLVPSGGSTDTQYF.

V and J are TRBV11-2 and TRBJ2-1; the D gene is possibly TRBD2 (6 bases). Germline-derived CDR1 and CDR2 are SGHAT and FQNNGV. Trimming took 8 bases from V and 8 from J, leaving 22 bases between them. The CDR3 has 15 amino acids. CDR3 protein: CASDLEAGPIYEQFF. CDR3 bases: TGTGCCAGCGACTTAGAAGCGGGCCCTATTTATGAGCAGTTCTTC.

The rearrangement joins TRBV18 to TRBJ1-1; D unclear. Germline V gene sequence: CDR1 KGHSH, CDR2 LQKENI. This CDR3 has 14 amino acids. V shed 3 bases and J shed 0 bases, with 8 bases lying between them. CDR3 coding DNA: TGTGCCAGCTCACCCACGGGGTTGAACACTGAAGCTTTCTTT. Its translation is CASSPTGLNTEAFF.

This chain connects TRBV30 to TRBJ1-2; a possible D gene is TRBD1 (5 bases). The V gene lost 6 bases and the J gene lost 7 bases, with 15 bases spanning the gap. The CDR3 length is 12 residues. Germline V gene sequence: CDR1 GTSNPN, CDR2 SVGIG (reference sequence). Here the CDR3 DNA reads TGTGCCTGCCCGGCAGGGTACTTTGGCTACACCTTC. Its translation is CACPAGYFGYTF.

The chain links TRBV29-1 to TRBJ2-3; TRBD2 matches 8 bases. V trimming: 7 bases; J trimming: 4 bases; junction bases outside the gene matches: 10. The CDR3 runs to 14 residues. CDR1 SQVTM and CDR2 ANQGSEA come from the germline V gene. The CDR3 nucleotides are TGCAGCGATAGCGGGACCCACGCGGCAGATACGCAGTATTTT. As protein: CSDSGTHAADTQYF.

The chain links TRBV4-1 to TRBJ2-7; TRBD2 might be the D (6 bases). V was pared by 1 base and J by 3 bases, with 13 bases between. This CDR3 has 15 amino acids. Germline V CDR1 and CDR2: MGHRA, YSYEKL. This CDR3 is CASSQGSGVYYEQYF. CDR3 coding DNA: TGCGCCAGCAGCCAAGGATCGGGGGTTTACTACGAGCAGTACTTC.

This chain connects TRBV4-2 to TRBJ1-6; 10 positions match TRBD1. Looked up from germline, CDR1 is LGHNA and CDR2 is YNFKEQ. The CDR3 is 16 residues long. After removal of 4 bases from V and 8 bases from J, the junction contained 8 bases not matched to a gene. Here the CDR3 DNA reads TGTGCCAGCAGCCTTTGGGCCGGGACAGGGGATTCACCCCTCCACTTT. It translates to CASSLWAGTGDSPLHF.

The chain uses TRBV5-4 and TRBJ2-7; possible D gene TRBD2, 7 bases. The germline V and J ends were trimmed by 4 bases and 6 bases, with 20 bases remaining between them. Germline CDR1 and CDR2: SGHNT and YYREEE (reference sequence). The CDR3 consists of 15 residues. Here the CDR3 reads CASSMGASGPSEQYF. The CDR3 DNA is TGTGCCAGCAGCATGGGGGCTAGCGGCCCGTCCGAGCAGTACTTC.

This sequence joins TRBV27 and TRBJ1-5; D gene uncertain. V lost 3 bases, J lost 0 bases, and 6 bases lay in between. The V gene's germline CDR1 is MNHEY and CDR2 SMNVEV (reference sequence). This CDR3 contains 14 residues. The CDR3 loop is CASSFLDSNQPQHF. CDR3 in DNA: TGTGCCAGCAGTTTTTTAGATAGCAATCAGCCCCAGCATTTT.

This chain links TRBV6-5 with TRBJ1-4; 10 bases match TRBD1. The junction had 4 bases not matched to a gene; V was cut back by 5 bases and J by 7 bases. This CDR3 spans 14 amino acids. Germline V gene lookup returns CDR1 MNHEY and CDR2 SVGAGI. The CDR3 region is CASSTTGGVEKLFF. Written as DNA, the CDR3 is TGTGCCAGCAGTACGACAGGGGGCGTTGAAAAACTGTTTTTT.